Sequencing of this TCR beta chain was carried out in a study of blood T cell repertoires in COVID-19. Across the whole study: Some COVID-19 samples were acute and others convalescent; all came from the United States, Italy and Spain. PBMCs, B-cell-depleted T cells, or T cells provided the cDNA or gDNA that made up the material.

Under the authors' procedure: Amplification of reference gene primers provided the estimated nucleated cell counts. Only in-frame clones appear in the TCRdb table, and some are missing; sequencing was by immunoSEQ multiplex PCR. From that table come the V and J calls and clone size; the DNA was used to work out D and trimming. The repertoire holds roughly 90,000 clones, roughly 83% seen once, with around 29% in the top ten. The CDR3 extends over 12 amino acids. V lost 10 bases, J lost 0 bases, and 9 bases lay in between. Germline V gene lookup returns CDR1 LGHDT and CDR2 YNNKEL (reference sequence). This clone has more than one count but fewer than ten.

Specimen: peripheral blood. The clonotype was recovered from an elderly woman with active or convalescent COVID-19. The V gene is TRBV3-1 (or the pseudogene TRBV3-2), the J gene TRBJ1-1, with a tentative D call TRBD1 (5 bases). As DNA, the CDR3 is TGTGCCACCGGACATCTGAACACTGAAGCTTTCTTT. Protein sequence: CATGHLNTEAFF.